Here is one T cell receptor (beta chain) with its context. Germline and junction disagree at one end, which may indicate a read error. RNA totalling roughly 0.45 to 1 ug underwent reverse transcription with random hexamers. Amplification of the TCR beta CDR3 was carried out by immunoSEQ multiplex PCR, which spanned a total of 54 Vbeta and 13 Jbeta segments. Each CDR3 protein gets one entry after TCRdb re-called the immunoSEQ multiplex PCR reads with MiXCR. Of roughly 120,000 distinct CDR3 sequences listed, around 94% were seen once; the top ten hold 0.07% to 0.09%. These data are taken from a study of CD8 T cells in Susac syndrome. TCR beta sequencing was performed on blood CD8+ and CD4+ T cells. Negative isolation was used for CD8+ and CD4+ T cells, and FACS enrichment was applied to TEMRA cells. CDR1 and CDR2 (germline): SNHLY, FYNNEI. CDR3 size: 14 residues.

Source material: CD4+ T cells from PBMCs. The clonotype comes from a human donor in good health. V is TRBV2 and J is TRBJ2-1; D is possibly TRBD1 or TRBD2 (5 bases each). CDR3 in DNA: TGTGCCAGCAGCGAAGTCAGGAGGACACAATCGCAGTTCTTC. As protein: CASSEVRRTQSQFF.